The 21 T cell receptor beta chains given below trace back to one sample, sequenced in a study of T cells in Graves' hyperthyroidism and ophthalmopathy. TCR beta CDR3 region amplification was performed from RNA transcripts. An initial round of RT-PCR targeting the TCR CDR3 relied on the HTBI primer set. From the multiplex PCR reads, TCRdb called clonotypes with MiXCR, one entry per CDR3 protein. The sample holds approximately 380,000 distinct CDR3 sequences, approximately 20% seen once. What was sequenced was blood. These receptors were obtained from a woman aged 18-29 years with Graves' hyperthyroidism.

The sample holds many counts of this clonotype. This chain links TRBV12-3 or TRBV12-4 with TRBJ1-2; a possible D gene is TRBD1 (5 bases). The CDR3 contains 13 residues. V was shortened by 3 bases and J by 6 bases, with 11 bases between the two germline ends. The CDR3 DNA reads TGTGCCAGCAGTTTGGGGGGGAGGGATGGCTACACCTTC. Its protein product is CASSLGGRDGYTF.

This sequence joins TRBV6-1 and TRBJ1-1; D is possibly TRBD1 (6 bases). The germline V gene encodes CDR1 MNHNS and CDR2 SASEGT. The CDR3 sequence is 15 residues long. Trimming cost V 5 bases and J 1 base, with 14 bases left between them. In DNA form, the CDR3 reads TGTGCCAGCAGTCCATACAGGGTGGCGAACACTGAAGCTTTCTTT. This sequence encodes CASSPYRVANTEAFF.

This clonotype was found many times. The rearrangement joins TRBV25-1 to TRBJ2-7; 8 bases fit TRBD1. J lost 2 bases, V lost 2 bases, and 2 bases had no gene match. The CDR3 extends over 14 amino acids. Per germline, CDR1 MGHDK and CDR2 SYGVNS. The chain's CDR3 is CASSEPGQAYEQYF. The CDR3 DNA reads TGTGCCAGCAGTGAACCGGGACAGGCCTACGAGCAGTACTTC.

This clonotype was recorded many times. The genes are TRBV15 and TRBJ1-2; a possible D gene is TRBD1 (5 bases). Germline V gene lookup returns CDR1 LNHNV and CDR2 YYDKDF (reference sequence). V shed 0 bases and J shed 5 bases, with 10 bases lying between them. CDR3 length: 14 amino acids. This CDR3 is CATSREGGGYGYTF. CDR3 in DNA: TGTGCCACCAGCAGAGAGGGGGGAGGGTATGGCTACACCTTC.

The chain uses TRBV30 and TRBJ2-7; D is perhaps TRBD2 (5 bases). The CDR3 loop spans 13 amino acids. Looked up from germline, CDR1 is GTSNPN and CDR2 is SVGIG (reference sequence). Trimming pared 0 bases from V and 9 bases from J, leaving 15 bases between. DNA of the CDR3: TGTGCCTGGAGTGTAGATCCTAGCCGAGGGCAGTACTTC. Amino acids: CAWSVDPSRGQYF.

This clonotype was recorded many times. The V gene is TRBV6-1, the J gene TRBJ2-7; tentative D call: TRBD2 (6 bases). The V and J ends lost 4 bases and 7 bases respectively, with 14 bases between them. CDR1 MNHNS and CDR2 SASEGT come from the germline V gene. This CDR3 has 13 residues. CDR3 nucleotide sequence: TGTGCCAGCAGTGGGTTACTCGCGGGAGAGCAGTACTTC. Translated, it gives CASSGLLAGEQYF.

This clonotype was counted at least ten times. This chain links TRBV28 with TRBJ1-5, with D maybe TRBD1 (5 bases). The CDR3 is made up of 16 amino acids. Per the germline V gene, CDR1 is MDHEN and CDR2 is SYDVKM. V was shortened by 8 bases and J by 3 bases, with 20 bases between the two germline ends. CDR3 region: CASGYGIRGLNQPQHF. The CDR3 bases are TGTGCCAGCGGGTATGGTATAAGGGGACTCAATCAGCCCCAGCATTTT. Using reference TRBV28 and TRBJ1-5 for the parts outside the CDR3, the full variable domain is DVKVTQSSRYLVKRTGEKVFLECVQDMDHENMFWYRQDPGLGLRLIYFSYDVKMKEKGDIPEGYSVSREKKERFSLILESASTNQTSMYLCASGYGIRGLNQPQHFGDGTRLSIL.

This clonotype showed up many times. As DNA, the CDR3 is TGTGCCAGCAGACCTAGGAGGCTCGGGAACACTGAAGCTTTCTTT. Its translation: CASRPRRLGNTEAFF. This chain uses TRBV7-9 with TRBJ1-1, with no clear D. The CDR3 totals 15 residues. Germline CDR1 and CDR2: SEHNR and FQNEAQ (reference sequence). Trimming took 6 bases from V and 1 from J, leaving 15 bases between them.

This clonotype was picked up many times. CDR3: CSAGWVGSNQPQHF. The DNA of the CDR3 is TGCAGTGCTGGATGGGTCGGTAGCAATCAGCCCCAGCATTTT. J is TRBJ1-5 and V is TRBV20-1; D is unresolved. The CDR3 contains 14 residues. Germline-derived CDR1 and CDR2 are DFQATT and SNEGSKA (reference sequence). The V gene lost 5 bases and the J gene lost 0 bases, with 11 bases spanning the gap.

This clonotype was detected ten times or more. The chain couples TRBV6-1 to TRBJ2-7; possibly TRBD1 or TRBD2 for D (5 bases each). The CDR3 runs to 15 residues. Germline V CDR1 and CDR2: MNHNS, SASEGT. The ends were cut back, 7 bases at V and 0 bases at J, with 16 bases in the middle. The CDR3 sequence is CASNLIRDPSYEQYF. CDR3 sequence (DNA): TGTGCCAGCAACCTCATCAGGGACCCCTCCTACGAGCAGTACTTC.

There are many counts of this clonotype. The V and J genes are TRBV5-6 and TRBJ2-7; D possibly corresponds to TRBD1 (5 bases). The CDR3 runs 13 residues. Per the germline V gene, CDR1 is SGHDT and CDR2 is YYEEEE. V was pared by 3 bases and J by 6 bases, with 13 bases between. CDR3 in DNA: TGTGCCAGCAGCTACGACAGTCCGGGCGAGCAGTACTTC. This gives the protein CASSYDSPGEQYF.

The rearrangement joins TRBV6-1 to TRBJ1-2, with TRBD1 matching over 9 bases. CDR3 length: 14 amino acids. Germline V gene sequence: CDR1 MNHNS, CDR2 SASEGT. Unmatched junction bases numbered 9, after V lost 5 bases and J lost 8 bases. The DNA of the CDR3 is TGTGCCAGCAGTCCTTGGGGACAGGGAAAAGGCTACACCTTC. Amino acid sequence: CASSPWGQGKGYTF.

In this sample, this clonotype turned up a few times. The gene calls are TRBV5-1 and TRBJ1-1, with D unclear. The germline V and J ends were trimmed by 4 bases and 0 bases, with 10 bases remaining between them. Germline V gene lookup returns CDR1 SGHRS and CDR2 YFSETQ. CDR3 length equals 14 residues. The CDR3 DNA reads TGCGCCAGCAGCCGGCACAGATTGAACACTGAAGCTTTCTTT. Translating it yields CASSRHRLNTEAFF.

Regarding this clonotype: A much larger clone sits a single nucleotide away, making a read error possible. This rearrangement joins TRBV12-3 or TRBV12-4 to TRBJ2-2, with D perhaps TRBD2 (6 bases). This CDR3 spans 17 amino acids. The CDR3: CASSYGVEGRRTGELCF. CDR3 DNA sequence: TGTGCCAGCAGTTATGGGGTGGAGGGCAGGCGAACCGGGGAGCTGTGTTTT.

The V and J genes are TRBV7-8 and TRBJ1-1; D gene ambiguous. Between the trimmed V and J ends, which lost 3 bases and 3 bases, there was a span of 14 bases. This CDR3 spans 15 amino acids. Germline CDR1 SGHVS, CDR2 FQNEAQ. This chain's CDR3 is CASSFIGGKDTEAFF. DNA for the CDR3: TGTGCCAGCAGCTTCATAGGTGGGAAGGACACTGAAGCTTTCTTT.

V is TRBV4-1 and J is TRBJ1-5; no clear D. Germline values: CDR1 MGHRA, CDR2 YSYEKL. The length of the CDR3 is 15 residues. The V end lost 4 bases, the J end lost 1 base, and 11 bases lay between the germline ends. The CDR3 DNA reads TGCGCCAGCAGCCCCAGACACGTGAGCAATCAGCCCCAGCATTTT. Its translation is CASSPRHVSNQPQHF.

In the case of this clonotype: A much larger clone lies one base from this, so it may be a read error. V gene TRBV7-8 combines with J gene TRBJ2-7, with unresolved D. Germline lookup yields CDR1 SGHVS and CDR2 FQNEAQ. This CDR3 has 11 amino acids. The CDR3: CASSDIHEQCF. Here the CDR3 DNA reads TGTGCCAGCAGCGACATCCACGAGCAGTGCTTC.

At least ten counts were recorded for this clonotype. This rearrangement joins TRBV5-1 to TRBJ2-7; no clear D gene. The germline CDR1 and CDR2 sequences are SGHRS and YFSETQ. Trimming removed 0 bases from V and 0 bases from J, with 7 bases in between. The CDR3 has 14 residues. This CDR3 reads CASSLAAASYEQYF. The CDR3, as DNA: TGCGCCAGCAGCTTGGCCGCAGCCTCCTACGAGCAGTACTTC. Combining the CDR3 with reference TRBV5-1 and TRBJ2-7 gives the whole variable domain KAGVTQTPRYLIKTRGQQVTLSCSPISGHRSVSWYQQTPGQGLQFLFEYFSETQRNKGNFPGRFSGRQFSNSRSEMNVSTLELGDSALYLCASSLAAASYEQYFGPGTRLTVT.

This clonotype was counted ten times or more. V is TRBV12-3 or TRBV12-4 and J is TRBJ1-5; D remains ambiguous. Trimming removed 1 base from V and 1 base from J, with 5 bases in between. The CDR3 spans 14 residues. CDR3 sequence (DNA): TGTGCCAGCAGTTTAGAAGACAGCAATCAGCCCCAGCATTTT. Protein product: CASSLEDSNQPQHF.

In its sample, this clonotype was seen a few times. The chain uses TRBV6-1 and TRBJ1-2; D not resolved. Germline CDR1 is MNHNS and CDR2 is SASEGT. The CDR3 is made up of 10 amino acids. The V end lost 11 bases, the J end lost 5 bases, and 9 bases lay between the germline ends. This CDR3 is CACLGYGYTF. CDR3 DNA sequence: TGTGCCTGCCTGGGGTATGGCTACACCTTC.

This clonotype was detected many times. V and J are TRBV7-6 and TRBJ2-2, with 8 bases that match TRBD1. The junction had 15 bases not matched to a gene; V was cut back by 5 bases and J by 7 bases. Germline V gene sequence: CDR1 SGHVS, CDR2 FNYEAQ. The CDR3 runs to 17 residues. CDR3 in amino acids: CASSLSPLQGADGELFF. CDR3 DNA sequence: TGTGCCAGCAGCCTAAGCCCCCTCCAGGGGGCCGACGGGGAGCTGTTTTTT.